This TCR beta chain was sequenced for a study of CD8 T cells in Susac syndrome (dated by TCRdb to about 2019). Background for the entire study: Among the sequenced Susac syndrome patients, more than five had clinically active disease and roughly 8 were in clinical remission. At the time of blood withdrawal, Susac syndrome patients were either therapy-naive, taking corticosteroids (with some also receiving IVIg), or on IVIg alone. Repertoire sequencing was used to test whether CD8+ T cell activation and differentiation in Susac syndrome was antigen driven.

RNA was extracted with the RNeasy kit and about 0.45 to 1 ug was reverse transcribed using random hexamers. The immunoSEQ multiplex PCR assay, which covers 54 Vbeta and 13 Jbeta segments, was used to amplify TCR beta CDR3 regions. PCR amplification bias was corrected by using a synthetic template baseline for primer optimization and computational correction. On the authors' methods: Reads were annotated to V, D and J genes per IMGT and analyzed with immunoSEQ Analyzer, keeping only productive sequences. Clonality was calculated as one minus the Shannon entropy normalized by log2 of the number of productive unique sequences. For each patient and control, public and private clones were evaluated within the 100 most prevalent clones. Susac-specific clones were defined as absent from healthy and MS cohorts, about 1,100 published viral clones and other ImmuneACCESS disease sequences. TCRdb passed the public sequencing reads through fastp at Q25 and MiXCR, retaining productive beta sequences. Rows with a matching CDR3 protein are joined into one entry that keeps the most common DNA and genes. These V and J calls derive from TCRdb rather than the authors' analysis. The sample profile shows 150,000 to 200,000 distinct CDR3 sequences; more than 95% of them were found once. Approximately 0.12% of the sample lies in the top ten.

Concerning this clonotype: What this receptor recognizes is not known. No much larger clonotype is one base removed from it; base qualities were not supplied.

The germline V gene encodes CDR1 KGHSH and CDR2 LQKENI. V is reduced by 6 bases and J by 1 base, leaving a spacing of 9 bases between them. The CDR3, from cysteine to phenylalanine, totals 13 residues. Only the CDR3 DNA is retained, 39 bases long and in frame from the first base. Peripheral blood CD8+ and CD4+ T cells from healthy donors, Susac syndrome patients and multiple sclerosis patients were profiled using high-throughput TCR beta sequencing. The Susac syndrome patients fulfilled recently defined diagnostic criteria for either definite or probable disease. Bulk CD8+ and CD4+ T cells were purified by magnetic negative isolation, whereas CD8+ TEMRA cells were enriched by FACS. Blood was collected in EDTA tubes and processed within 24 hours, with PBMCs isolated through density gradient centrifugation. PBMCs destined for TCR sequencing were cryopreserved in liquid nitrogen and later thawed in a 37 °C water bath. Purity of sorted or isolated CD4+, CD8+ and CD8+ TEMRA cells was at least 90%.

What the work shows at the level of the full study, not this receptor alone: No clonal expansion was detected in the CD4+ T cell repertoire of Susac syndrome patients. The study acknowledged that relatively few individuals were included in the TCR sequencing and HLA analysis.

In this chain, TRBV18 is recombined with TRBJ1-1, with no confidently assigned D gene. This TCR was sampled from a human donor with Susac syndrome. Sequenced: CD4+ T cells from PBMCs. The DNA sequence is as follows: TGTGCCAGCTCCCTTGGAAGGAACACTGAAGCTTTCTTT. Its product reads: CASSLGRNTEAFF.